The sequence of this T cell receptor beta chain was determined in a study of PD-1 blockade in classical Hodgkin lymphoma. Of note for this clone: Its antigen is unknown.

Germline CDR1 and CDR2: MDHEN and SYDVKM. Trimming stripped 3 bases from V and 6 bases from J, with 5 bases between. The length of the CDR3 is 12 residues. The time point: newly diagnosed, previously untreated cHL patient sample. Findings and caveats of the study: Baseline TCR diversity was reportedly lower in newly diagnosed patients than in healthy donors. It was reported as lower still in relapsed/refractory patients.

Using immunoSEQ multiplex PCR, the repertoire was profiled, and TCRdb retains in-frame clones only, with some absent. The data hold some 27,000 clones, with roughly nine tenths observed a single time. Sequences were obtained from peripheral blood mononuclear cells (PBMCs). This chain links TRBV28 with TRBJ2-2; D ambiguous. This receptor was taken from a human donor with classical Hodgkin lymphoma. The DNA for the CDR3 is TGTGCCAGCAGTTTTCTATCCGGGGAGCTGTTTTTT. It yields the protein CASSFLSGELFF.